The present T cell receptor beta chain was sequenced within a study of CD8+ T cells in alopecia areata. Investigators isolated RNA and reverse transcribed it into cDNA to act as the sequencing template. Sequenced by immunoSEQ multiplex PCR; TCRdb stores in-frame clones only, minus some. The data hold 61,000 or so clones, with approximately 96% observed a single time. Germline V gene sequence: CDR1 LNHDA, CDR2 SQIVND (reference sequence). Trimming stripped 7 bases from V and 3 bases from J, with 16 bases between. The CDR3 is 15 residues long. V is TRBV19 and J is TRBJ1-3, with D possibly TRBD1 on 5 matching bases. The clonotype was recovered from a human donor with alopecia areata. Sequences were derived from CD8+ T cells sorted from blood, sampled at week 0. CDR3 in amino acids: CASTPDIHRGNTIYF. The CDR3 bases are TGTGCCAGTACCCCGGACATTCATCGTGGAAACACCATATATTTT.